This T cell receptor (beta chain) is drawn from a study of blood T cell repertoires in COVID-19. Turning to the study itself: Donors in the United States, Italy and Spain gave samples during acute or convalescent COVID-19. PBMCs, B-cell-depleted T cells, or T cells provided the cDNA or gDNA that made up the material.

Authors' processing steps: From reference gene primer amplification, estimates of nucleated cell counts were derived. Only in-frame clones appear in the TCRdb table, and some are missing; sequencing was by immunoSEQ multiplex PCR. Clonal size and the V and J genes are those of that table, whereas D and trimming came from the DNA. The sample holds about 190,000 clones, under 90% seen once. Trimming removed 1 base from V and 1 base from J, with 14 bases in between. CDR1 is SGHNT, CDR2 YYREEE, per germline (reference sequence). The CDR3 runs to 16 residues. Sequencing used peripheral blood. The chain is built from TRBV5-4 and TRBJ2-5, with no clear D. The source of this sequence is a woman of 80 years or more with active or convalescent COVID-19. This chain's CDR3 is CASSLLPLESQETQYF. The CDR3, as DNA: TGTGCCAGCAGCTTGCTTCCTCTGGAGAGCCAAGAGACCCAGTACTTC.